This passage covers 10 T cell receptor beta chains from one sample sequenced in a study of blood T cell repertoires in COVID-19. The assay was immunoSEQ multiplex PCR, and TCRdb's table has in-frame clones only and misses some. This sample has approximately 190,000 clones; around 87% occur once, and the top ten carry approximately 25%. What was sequenced was PBMCs or T cells enriched from blood (not recorded which). Every receptor here comes from a woman between 40 and 50 years old in a cohort exposed to, infected with or recovered from COVID-19 (not recorded which).

The chain links TRBV3-1 (or the pseudogene TRBV3-2) to TRBJ2-7; tentatively, D is TRBD2 (6 bases). Trimming stripped 6 bases from V and 6 bases from J, with 21 bases between. CDR3 length equals 15 residues. The germline gives CDR1 LGHDT, CDR2 YNNKEL (reference sequence). The CDR3 DNA reads as TGTGCCAGCAGTCCTCCGGGACTGAAGGGCGTCGAGCAGTACTTC. Amino acid sequence: CASSPPGLKGVEQYF.

The chain employs TRBV5-6 and TRBJ1-6, with D uncertain. The ends were cut back, 1 base at V and 7 bases at J, with 9 bases in the middle. Germline V CDR1 and CDR2: SGHDT, YYEEEE. This CDR3 spans 14 amino acids. CDR3 DNA sequence: TGTGCCAGCAGCTTGCGGGGTCTAAATTCACCCCTCCACTTT. Translating gives CASSLRGLNSPLHF.

V gene TRBV5-4 combines with J gene TRBJ2-5; D is uncertain. Germline CDR1 SGHNT, CDR2 YYREEE (reference sequence). Trimming pared 4 bases from V and 2 bases from J, leaving 9 bases between. The CDR3 runs 13 residues. CDR3 residues: CASSLNYQETQYF. The CDR3 coding sequence is TGTGCCAGCAGCCTAAACTATCAAGAGACCCAGTACTTC.

The chain carries TRBV25-1 and TRBJ1-2; maybe TRBD1 (5 bases). This CDR3 has 15 amino acids. Germline-derived CDR1 and CDR2 are MGHDK and SYGVNS. The V and J ends lost 3 bases and 5 bases respectively, with 16 bases between them. The CDR3 loop reads CASSDHRGREYGYTF. CDR3 nucleotide sequence: TGTGCCAGCAGTGATCATCGTGGCAGGGAATATGGCTACACCTTC.

The chain couples TRBV7-8 to TRBJ2-7; 8 bases fit TRBD1. The germline V gene encodes CDR1 SGHVS and CDR2 FQNEAQ. The CDR3 is 16 amino acids. V lost 4 bases and J lost 1; bases outside the gene matches: 9. In DNA, the CDR3 is TGTGCCAGCAGCTCCCCGTGGGGGACAGGTTCCTACGAGCAGTACTTC. This encodes CASSSPWGTGSYEQYF.

The chain joins TRBV6-4 to TRBJ2-1; tentative D call: TRBD2 (5 bases). The V end was cut by 3 bases, the J end by 4 bases, with 10 bases between. The CDR3 runs 14 residues. Per the germline V gene, CDR1 is MRHNA and CDR2 is SNTAGT. CDR3 nucleotides: TGTGCCAGCAGTGAAAATCCGGGATACAATGAGCAGTTCTTC. Protein sequence: CASSENPGYNEQFF.

V and J are TRBV19 and TRBJ1-5; 8 nucleotides align to TRBD1. Germline V lookup: CDR1 LNHDA, CDR2 SQIVND (reference sequence). This CDR3 has 14 amino acids. Trimming took 4 bases from V and 6 from J; bases not matched to a gene: 5. The CDR3 nucleotides are TGTGCCAGTAGTAGGCAGGGGGCAAGTCAGCCCCAGCATTTT. It yields the protein CASSRQGASQPQHF.

The chain joins TRBV13 to TRBJ2-3; TRBD2 aligns across 11 bases. Per the germline V gene, CDR1 is PRHDT and CDR2 is FYEKMQ (reference sequence). The junction had 7 bases not matched to a gene; V was cut back by 5 bases and J by 6 bases. The CDR3 loop spans 15 amino acids. CDR3: CASSIRLAGTDTQYF. In DNA, the CDR3 is TGTGCCAGCAGCATTAGACTAGCGGGGACGGATACGCAGTATTTT.

V gene TRBV6-5 combines with J gene TRBJ2-4; D is possibly TRBD2 (6 bases). Germline CDR1 MNHEY, CDR2 SVGAGI. CDR3 length: 12 amino acids. V was clipped by 8 bases and J by 8 bases, with 13 bases between them. CDR3 loop: CASGRIGDIQYF. CDR3 sequence (DNA): TGTGCCAGCGGGAGGATAGGGGACATTCAGTACTTC.

The chain uses TRBV4-1 and TRBJ1-1; 9 positions match TRBD1. The V segment lost 4 bases and the J segment 0 bases; nucleotides outside the gene matches: 3. The CDR3 loop spans 15 amino acids. Per germline, CDR1 MGHRA and CDR2 YSYEKL. The CDR3 DNA is TGCGCCAGCAGCCTCCGGGACAGGGTGAACACTGAAGCTTTCTTT. Protein: CASSLRDRVNTEAFF.